This is a list of T cell receptor beta chains from one sample in a study of cytomegalovirus exposure and HLA in healthy donors. Measured with immunoSEQ multiplex PCR; TCRdb has only the in-frame clones, and not every one. This table holds 150,000 to 200,000 clones, around 80% found once. The sequenced sample was PBMCs. The receptor source for this set is a woman in her 30s in good health and CMV-seropositive. Each CDR3 is given with its conserved first and last residue. The order of the fields is clone size, V gene, D gene, J gene, CDR3 DNA, CDR3 protein. The D gene is left open where the match is weak. Size is omitted from some rows. Given values are once, few, many or a class for expanded clones.

size: .
V: TRBV2
D: .
J: TRBJ1-4
DNA: TGTGCCAGCAGGCCCGGGGTTGAGGAAAAACTGTTTTTT
CDR3: CASRPGVEEKLFF

size: few
V: TRBV29-1
D: .
J: TRBJ1-1
DNA: TGCAGCGTTTATAGCGGCACTGAAGCTTTCTTT
CDR3: CSVYSGTEAFF

size: .
V: TRBV18
D: .
J: TRBJ2-5
DNA: TGTGCCAGCTCACCAACTAGAGCTAAAGAGACCCAGTACTTC
CDR3: CASSPTRAKETQYF

size: .
V: TRBV5-4
D: TRBD2
J: TRBJ2-7
DNA: TGTGCCAGCAGCTTTGGGACTAGCGGGGGCTTCTCCTACGAGCAGTACTTC
CDR3: CASSFGTSGGFSYEQYF

size: few
V: TRBV27
D: TRBD1
J: TRBJ2-7
DNA: TGTGCCAGCAGTGACATAGGACAGGGCTCGGGCGAGCAGTACTTC
CDR3: CASSDIGQGSGEQYF

size: .
V: TRBV10-2
D: .
J: TRBJ2-1
DNA: TGCGCCAGCAGTGAGTACAGGGTGAGCTCCTACAATGAGCAGTTCTTC
CDR3: CASSEYRVSSYNEQFF

size: .
V: TRBV30
D: .
J: TRBJ1-1
DNA: TGTGCCTGGATTCACAGGGCGAGCGCTGAAGCTTTCTTT
CDR3: CAWIHRASAEAFF

size: .
V: TRBV7-9
D: TRBD2
J: TRBJ2-5
DNA: TGTGCCAGCAGCTTGACCGGGGGGGACCAAGAGACCCAGTACTTC
CDR3: CASSLTGGDQETQYF

size: .
V: TRBV7-2
D: .
J: TRBJ1-6
DNA: TGTGCCAGCAGCTTAGGAGGGACATATTCACCCCTCCACTTT
CDR3: CASSLGGTYSPLHF

size: few
V: TRBV5-1
D: .
J: TRBJ1-6
DNA: TGCGCCAGCACCCGTGGTCCGACAGCGCCCAATTCACCCCTCCACTTT
CDR3: CASTRGPTAPNSPLHF

size: .
V: TRBV6-1
D: .
J: TRBJ2-5
DNA: TGTGCCAGCAGTCGCCAGGAGACCCAGTACTTC
CDR3: CASSRQETQYF